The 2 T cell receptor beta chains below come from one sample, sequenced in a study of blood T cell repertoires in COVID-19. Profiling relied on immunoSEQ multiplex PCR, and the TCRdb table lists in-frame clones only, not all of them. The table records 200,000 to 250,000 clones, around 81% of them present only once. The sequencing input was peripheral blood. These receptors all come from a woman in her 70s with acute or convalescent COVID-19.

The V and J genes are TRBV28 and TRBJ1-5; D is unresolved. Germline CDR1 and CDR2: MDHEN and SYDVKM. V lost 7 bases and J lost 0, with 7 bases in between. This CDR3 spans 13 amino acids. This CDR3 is CASKLNSNQPQHF. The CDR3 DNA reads TGTGCCAGCAAACTAAATAGCAATCAGCCCCAGCATTTT.

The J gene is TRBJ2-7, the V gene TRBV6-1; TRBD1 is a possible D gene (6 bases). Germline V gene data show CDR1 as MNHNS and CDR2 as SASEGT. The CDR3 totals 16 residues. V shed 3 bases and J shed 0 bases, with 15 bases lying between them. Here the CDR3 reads CASSDGAGVYSYEQYF. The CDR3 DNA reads TGTGCCAGCAGTGATGGCGCAGGGGTCTACTCCTACGAGCAGTACTTC.